These 32 T cell receptor beta chains were all obtained from the same sample, sequenced in a study of blood T cell repertoires in COVID-19. TCRdb keeps only in-frame clones here, not all; method: immunoSEQ multiplex PCR. The sample yields 150,000 to 200,000 clones, approximately 86% seen once. Material for sequencing was PBMCs or T cells enriched from blood (not recorded which). These receptors were taken from a woman aged 25-40 years who had recovered from COVID-19.

The rearrangement uses TRBV7-9 and TRBJ1-2; possible D gene TRBD1, 5 bases. Trimming removed 4 bases from V and 3 bases from J, with 15 bases in between. There are 15 residues in the CDR3. Germline CDR1 SEHNR, CDR2 FQNEAQ (reference sequence). The CDR3 nucleotides are TGTGCCAGCAGCTCTCCCAGGGAGGGACACTATGGCTACACCTTC. This sequence encodes CASSSPREGHYGYTF.

In its sample, this clone was seen a few times. This chain joins TRBV7-2 and TRBJ1-1; D unclear. The CDR3 is 13 residues long. The V gene's germline CDR1 is SGHTA and CDR2 FQGNSA. Trimming shortened V by 4 bases and J by 7 bases, and 13 bases separated the two germline ends. The CDR3 nucleotides read TGTGCCAGCAGCTGGCTCGGGAGATATGAAGCTTTCTTT. Translating gives CASSWLGRYEAFF.

The rearrangement uses TRBV12-3 or TRBV12-4 and TRBJ1-1, with D hard to call. The CDR3 extends over 10 amino acids. The V gene lost 4 bases and the J gene lost 11 bases, with 8 bases spanning the gap. DNA of the CDR3: TGTGCCAGCAGTTCCCCTCGGGCTTTCTTT. This encodes CASSSPRAFF.

The CDR3 DNA is TGTGCCAGCAGCCTAGAATACAGGGGAACTGAAGCTTTCTTT. It encodes CASSLEYRGTEAFF. The rearrangement uses TRBV7-2 and TRBJ1-1; 7 positions match TRBD1. Trimming took 5 bases from V and 5 from J; bases not matched to a gene: 8. The germline V gene encodes CDR1 SGHTA and CDR2 FQGNSA. The CDR3 runs to 14 residues.

Only one count was recorded for this clone. This chain connects TRBV4-2 to TRBJ2-1, with D possibly matching TRBD2 (6 bases). The germline gives CDR1 LGHNA, CDR2 YNFKEQ. This CDR3 comprises 16 residues. The V gene lost 0 bases and the J gene lost 6 bases, with 15 bases spanning the gap. This CDR3 reads CASSQDAGLRGNEQFF. CDR3 in DNA: TGTGCCAGCAGCCAAGATGCGGGGCTACGAGGCAATGAGCAGTTCTTC.

This chain joins TRBV7-2 and TRBJ1-5, with D possibly TRBD1 on 6 matching bases. This CDR3 is built from 14 residues. V was cut by 5 bases and J by 7 bases, with 15 bases left in between. Germline V lookup: CDR1 SGHTA, CDR2 FQGNSA. The CDR3 here is CASSLHPGAQPQHF. The DNA for the CDR3 is TGTGCCAGCAGCCTACACCCAGGGGCCCAGCCCCAGCATTTT.

This chain uses TRBV30 with TRBJ1-5; D perhaps matches TRBD1 (6 bases). Germline CDR1 reads GTSNPN; CDR2 reads SVGIG (reference sequence). The CDR3 sequence is 13 residues long. Trimming took off 3 bases at V and 7 bases at J, with 13 bases between the two ends. CDR3 protein: CAWRPQGGQPQHF. As DNA, the CDR3 is TGTGCCTGGAGACCACAGGGTGGACAGCCCCAGCATTTT.

V gene TRBV30 combines with J gene TRBJ2-2; 10 nucleotides line up with TRBD2. This CDR3 region has 16 residues. The V and J ends lost 0 bases and 6 bases, in that order; junction bases with no gene match: 7. Germline values: CDR1 GTSNPN, CDR2 SVGIG (reference sequence). Here the CDR3 reads CAWSVRAGGPPGELFF. CDR3 bases: TGTGCCTGGAGTGTACGAGCGGGAGGGCCTCCCGGGGAGCTGTTTTTT.

This chain links TRBV6-2 or TRBV6-3 with TRBJ2-1; a possible D gene is TRBD1 (5 bases). The V end lost 2 bases, the J end lost 0 bases, and 8 bases lay between the germline ends. Germline V gene data show CDR1 as MNHEY and CDR2 as SVGEGT. The CDR3 runs to 15 residues. CDR3 nucleotides: TGTGCCAGCAGTTACAGGACACCCTCCTACAATGAGCAGTTCTTC. Translated, it gives CASSYRTPSYNEQFF.

The chain links TRBV19 to TRBJ1-6; D is perhaps TRBD1 (5 bases). This CDR3 has 14 residues. V was clipped by 9 bases and J by 9 bases, with 18 bases between them. From germline, CDR1 is LNHDA and CDR2 SQIVND (reference sequence). CDR3 coding DNA: TGTGCCAGCAGGGCAGGGACGGGAGCTTCACCCCTCCACTTT. As protein: CASRAGTGASPLHF.

The rearrangement joins TRBV21-1 to TRBJ1-2; the table's D call of TRBD1 was not tested on the DNA. TRBV21-1 is a pseudogene. This CDR3 region has 14 residues. The CDR3: CASSPRQENYGYTF. The CDR3 DNA reads as TGTGCCAGCAGCCCCCGACAGGAGAACTATGGCTACACCTTC.

The V call is TRBV4-2, the J call TRBJ2-7; 10 bases fit TRBD1. V was clipped by 0 bases and J by 2 bases; unmatched bases: 16. Germline CDR1 and CDR2: LGHNA and YNFKEQ. The CDR3 loop spans 20 amino acids. CDR3 nucleotide sequence: TGTGCCAGCAGCCAAGAGTTGCGGACAGGGGGACTCATCACCACCTACGAGCAGTACTTC. The encoded protein is CASSQELRTGGLITTYEQYF.

The V call is TRBV29-1, the J call TRBJ2-7; 10 bases agree with TRBD1. V trimming: 6 bases; J trimming: 5 bases; junction bases outside the gene matches: 4. CDR1 is SQVTM and CDR2 is ANQGSEA in the germline V gene. The CDR3 totals 12 residues. The CDR3 region has the DNA TGCAGCGTGGGACAGGGGTCGGACGAGCAGTACTTC. Encoded protein: CSVGQGSDEQYF.

This chain links TRBV18 with TRBJ2-7, with D perhaps TRBD1 (5 bases). Germline CDR1 and CDR2: KGHSH and LQKENI. The V end was cut by 4 bases, the J end by 3 bases, with 16 bases between. The CDR3 extends over 15 amino acids. The CDR3 sequence: CASSRLGQQNYEQYF. For the CDR3, the DNA is TGTGCCAGCTCACGTCTAGGACAACAAAACTACGAGCAGTACTTC. Complete variable domain (other parts from reference TRBV18 and TRBJ2-7): NAGVMQNPRHLVRRRGQEARLRCSPMKGHSHVYWYRQLPEEGLKFMVYLQKENIIDESGMPKERFSAEFPKEGPSILRIQQVVRGDSAAYFCASSRLGQQNYEQYFGPGTRLTVT.

The count of this clone is one. J is TRBJ2-7 and V is TRBV7-9; D may be TRBD1 (6 bases). This CDR3 contains 14 residues. With 8 bases removed from V and 0 bases from J, the gap between germline ends came to 14 bases. Germline V lookup: CDR1 SEHNR, CDR2 FQNEAQ (reference sequence). The CDR3 here is CASVGALLSYEQYF. DNA for the CDR3: TGTGCCAGCGTGGGGGCCCTCCTCTCCTACGAGCAGTACTTC. The variable domain in full, completed from reference TRBV7-9 and TRBJ2-7, reads DTGVSQNPRHKITKRGQNVTFRCDPISEHNRLYWYRQTLGQGPEFLTYFQNEAQLEKSRLLSDRFSAERPKGSFSTLEIQRTEQGDSAMYLCASVGALLSYEQYFGPGTRLTVT.

This clone has a count of ten or more. This rearrangement joins TRBV24-1 to TRBJ1-5; D is undetermined. V was cut by 9 bases and J by 4 bases, with 12 bases left in between. This CDR3 has 13 residues. From germline, CDR1 is KGHDR and CDR2 SFDVKD. CDR3: CATSGSGNQPQHF. CDR3 DNA: TGTGCCACCTCGGGGTCAGGTAATCAGCCCCAGCATTTT.

J is TRBJ2-1 and V is TRBV19; D may be TRBD1 (7 bases). The V gene lost 7 bases and the J gene lost 4 bases, with 23 bases spanning the gap. The CDR3 spans 17 residues. Per the germline V gene, CDR1 is LNHDA and CDR2 is SQIVND (reference sequence). The CDR3 reads CASTSSAGRGTYNEQFF. The CDR3 coding sequence is TGTGCCAGTACCAGTTCCGCCGGCAGGGGGACTTACAATGAGCAGTTCTTC.

This chain links TRBV24-1 with TRBJ1-3; D ambiguous. With 1 base removed from V and 8 bases from J, the gap between germline ends came to 17 bases. Germline V gene data show CDR1 as KGHDR and CDR2 as SFDVKD. This CDR3 has 16 amino acids. This CDR3 reads CATSDLIRRGRDTIYF. DNA of the CDR3: TGTGCCACCAGTGATTTAATTCGGAGAGGGCGGGACACCATATATTTT.

This clone appeared a single time. V usage is TRBV18 and J usage is TRBJ1-2; the match to TRBD1 covers 7 bases. The J segment lost 6 bases and the V segment lost 1 base, leaving 11 bases of the junction unmatched. CDR1 is KGHSH and CDR2 is LQKENI in the germline V gene. The CDR3 is 16 amino acids. CDR3 in amino acids: CASSPLKGARLDGYTF. The CDR3 DNA is TGTGCCAGCTCACCACTGAAGGGGGCGCGGTTGGATGGCTACACCTTC.

This chain joins TRBV11-2 and TRBJ1-4; D not resolved. Germline values: CDR1 SGHAT, CDR2 FQNNGV. V was shortened by 5 bases and J by 10 bases, with 11 bases between the two germline ends. The CDR3 totals 12 residues. The CDR3 DNA follows: TGTGCCAGCAGCCTAGGGCTAGGAAAACTGTTTTTT. Amino acid sequence: CASSLGLGKLFF.

This clone showed up just a few times. The CDR3 sequence: CASSLALAIHQYF. CDR3 DNA: TGTGCCAGCAGCTTAGCACTAGCTATTCACCAGTACTTC. The gene calls are TRBV7-8 and TRBJ2-7; a weak D match, TRBD2 (6 bases). The CDR3 consists of 13 residues. Looked up from germline, CDR1 is SGHVS and CDR2 is FQNEAQ. Trimming cost V 0 bases and J 10 bases, with 13 bases left between them.

This clone was found once. The chain employs TRBV11-1 and TRBJ1-2; D call uncertain. The germline gives CDR1 SGHAT, CDR2 FQDESV (reference sequence). The CDR3 is 13 residues long. Trimming shortened V by 5 bases and J by 5 bases, and 12 bases separated the two germline ends. The CDR3 reads CASSPNEGYGYTF. Here the CDR3 DNA reads TGTGCCAGCAGCCCGAATGAGGGTTATGGCTACACCTTC.

The chain uses TRBV9 and TRBJ1-1; D gene uncertain. The CDR3 is 14 amino acids. Germline V CDR1 and CDR2: SGDLS, YYNGEE. Trimming left V 4 bases short and J 1 base short, with 11 bases between. In DNA form, the CDR3 reads TGTGCCAGCAGCCCCTTGACTGGGAACACTGAAGCTTTCTTT. Its protein product is CASSPLTGNTEAFF.

The chain links TRBV4-3 to TRBJ1-1, with a possible D match to TRBD1 (5 bases). From germline, CDR1 is LGHNA and CDR2 YSLEER. V was trimmed by 1 base and J by 4 bases, leaving 10 bases between them. The CDR3 is 14 residues long. CDR3 DNA: TGCGCCAGCAGCCAAGGGTGGGGGGTCACTGAAGCTTTCTTT. Translated: CASSQGWGVTEAFF.

The chain joins TRBV9 to TRBJ1-4, with D possibly TRBD1 on 6 matching bases. V dropped 0 bases and J dropped 8 bases, with 14 bases sitting between them. Looked up from germline, CDR1 is SGDLS and CDR2 is YYNGEE. The CDR3 has 15 amino acids. CDR3 region: CASSVGGLQGEKLFF. The CDR3 bases are TGTGCCAGCAGCGTAGGGGGGCTCCAGGGAGAAAAACTGTTTTTT. Full variable domain (missing parts from reference TRBV9 and TRBJ1-4): DSGVTQTPKHLITATGQRVTLRCSPRSGDLSVYWYQQSLDQGLQFLIQYYNGEERAKGNILERFSAQQFPDLHSELNLSSLELGDSALYFCASSVGGLQGEKLFFGSGTQLSVL.

The chain uses TRBV24-1 and TRBJ2-1; 8 nucleotides match TRBD2. The CDR3 spans 14 residues. The germline gives CDR1 KGHDR, CDR2 SFDVKD. V lost 5 bases, J lost 4 bases, and 3 bases stayed unmatched. This CDR3 reads CATSGPSGYNEQFF. The CDR3 DNA reads TGTGCCACCAGTGGGCCTAGCGGGTACAATGAGCAGTTCTTC.

The chain employs TRBV6-5 and TRBJ1-4; 7 nucleotides match TRBD1. Germline lookup yields CDR1 MNHEY and CDR2 SVGAGI. The CDR3 consists of 14 residues. V lost 5 bases to trimming and J lost 5 bases; unmatched junction nucleotides: 5. The CDR3: CASSNRGGNEKLFF. CDR3 in DNA: TGTGCCAGCAGTAACAGGGGCGGGAATGAAAAACTGTTTTTT.

This rearrangement joins TRBV27 to TRBJ1-1; perhaps TRBD1 as D (5 bases). Trimming removed 8 bases at V and 4 bases at J, with 14 bases between. Germline-derived CDR1 and CDR2 are MNHEY and SMNVEV (reference sequence). The CDR3 contains 13 residues. The CDR3 is CASLGRGGTEAFF. For the CDR3, the DNA is TGTGCCAGCCTAGGACGGGGGGGCACTGAAGCTTTCTTT.

The CDR3 DNA sequence: TGCGCCAGCAGCTTGGCCCGACAGGGGACCGAGCAGTACTTC. It yields the protein CASSLARQGTEQYF. The chain has TRBV5-1 and TRBJ2-7; 8 bases match TRBD1. The CDR3 is 14 amino acids. The germline CDR1 and CDR2 sequences are SGHRS and YFSETQ. With 0 bases clipped from V and 6 bases from J, the junction kept 5 bases outside the gene matches.

This chain joins TRBV5-1 and TRBJ2-7; 14 bases are a match to TRBD2. J lost 4 bases, V lost 4 bases, and 7 bases had no gene match. CDR1 is SGHRS, CDR2 YFSETQ, per germline. The CDR3 runs to 16 residues. This CDR3 reads CASSRTSGGPGYEQYF. The DNA of the CDR3 is TGCGCCAGCAGCAGGACTAGCGGGGGGCCGGGATACGAGCAGTACTTC.

The chain recombines TRBV11-1 with TRBJ2-2; TRBD1 is a possible D gene (6 bases). This CDR3 contains 14 residues. Germline CDR1 and CDR2: SGHAT and FQDESV (reference sequence). V shed 3 bases and J shed 6 bases, with 11 bases lying between them. The CDR3, as DNA: TGTGCCAGCAGCTTCTCCTGGACAGCCGGGGAGCTGTTTTTT. It encodes CASSFSWTAGELFF.

The V gene is TRBV7-8, the J gene TRBJ1-5; weak D call: TRBD1 (6 bases). Germline lookup yields CDR1 SGHVS and CDR2 FQNEAQ. The CDR3 has 16 residues. Trimming removed 5 bases from V and 3 bases from J, with 17 bases in between. CDR3 region: CASSPTMQGFNQPQHF. In DNA, the CDR3 is TGTGCCAGCAGCCCGACGATGCAGGGGTTCAATCAGCCCCAGCATTTT.